The sequence of this T cell receptor beta chain was determined in a study of cytomegalovirus exposure and HLA in healthy donors. Study-level results: Researchers catalogued 164 TCR beta chains as cytomegalovirus-associated.

On this clone itself: Its antigen is unidentified.

Looked up from germline, CDR1 is MNHEY and CDR2 is SVGAGI. V dropped 6 bases and J dropped 8; count of bases not matched to a gene: 7. The CDR3 loop spans 14 amino acids. The protocol was immunoSEQ multiplex PCR, while the TCRdb copy is restricted to in-frame clones and leaves out a portion. The sample has some 210,000 clones, more than 75% seen once; the top ten hold 2% to 2.5%. The receptor was derived from a woman under 30 in good health and CMV-seropositive. The sequenced sample consisted of PBMCs. This chain links TRBV6-5 with TRBJ1-4; 9 bases agree with TRBD1. The CDR3 reads CASSYRGRVEKLFF. CDR3 bases: TGTGCCAGCAGCTACAGGGGGCGAGTCGAAAAACTGTTTTTT.